These 21 T cell receptor beta chains were sequenced from one sample in a study of siplizumab effects on memory and regulatory T cells (dated by TCRdb to between 2018 and 2020). The method behind the library was the immunoSEQ multiplex PCR assay. TCRdb mirrors the immuneACCESS table, restricted to in-frame sequences. Some clones are absent from its copies; in checked studies, under half trace to an unresolved V gene, and the reason for the others is unknown. Present in this sample are 15,000 to 20,000 clones, about 40% of which were seen just once. The ten largest clones capture under 7% of the sample. Mixed lymphocyte reaction cells were cocultured at 37°C for more than five days. These TCRs are of unknown antigen specificity. The sequenced sample was CFSE-low (dividing) CD4+ T cells sorted from an allogeneic mixed lymphocyte reaction. The receptors come from a human donor in good health; the cells came from an allogeneic mixed lymphocyte reaction. Some clones in this sample may be carry-over from other donors' samples.

The chain couples TRBV30 to TRBJ2-7; 9 nucleotides agree with TRBD1. The CDR3 covers 14 residues. With 4 bases clipped from V and 1 base from J, the junction kept 5 bases outside the gene matches. Looked up from germline, CDR1 is GTSNPN and CDR2 is SVGIG (reference sequence). CDR3 nucleotide sequence: TGTGCCTGGAACTTCGGGACAGGGTCCTACGAGCAGTACTTC. Translating gives CAWNFGTGSYEQYF. Looking up the rest from reference TRBV30 and TRBJ2-7 gives the full variable domain: SQTIHQWPATLVQPVGSPLSLECTVEGTSNPNLYWYRQAAGRGLQLLFYSVGIGQISSEVPQNLSASRPQDRQFILSSKKLLLSDSGFYLCAWNFGTGSYEQYFGPGTRLTVT.

This clone counts as medium-sized. The chain combines TRBV6-5 with TRBJ1-1; no clear D gene. Trimming shortened V by 3 bases and J by 4 bases, and 12 bases separated the two germline ends. CDR3 length: 14 amino acids. Germline lookup yields CDR1 MNHEY and CDR2 SVGAGI. The DNA for the CDR3 is TGTGCCAGCAGTTATGTTGGGGTTAGCACTGAAGCTTTCTTT. This codes for CASSYVGVSTEAFF.

This chain connects TRBV5-1 to TRBJ2-1; D possibly corresponds to TRBD1 (5 bases). With 3 bases removed from V and 6 bases from J, the gap between germline ends came to 10 bases. Germline assignment: CDR1 SGHRS and CDR2 YFSETQ. The CDR3 is 13 residues long. This chain's CDR3 is CASSSGFPNEQFF. In nucleotides, the CDR3 is TGCGCCAGCAGCTCAGGGTTTCCCAATGAGCAGTTCTTC. Variable domain in full (rest from reference TRBV5-1 and TRBJ2-1): KAGVTQTPRYLIKTRGQQVTLSCSPISGHRSVSWYQQTPGQGLQFLFEYFSETQRNKGNFPGRFSGRQFSNSRSEMNVSTLELGDSALYLCASSSGFPNEQFFGPGTRLTVL.

The CDR3 loop is CASSFSGTDGKLFF. CDR3 coding DNA: TGTGCCAGCAGCTTCTCCGGGACAGACGGAAAACTGTTTTTT. V usage is TRBV9 and J usage is TRBJ1-4; 7 bases are a match to TRBD1. Germline loops: CDR1 SGDLS, CDR2 YYNGEE. The CDR3 runs 14 residues. V trimming: 4 bases; J trimming: 10 bases; junction bases outside the gene matches: 10.

The CDR3 loop is CSVDGGNIQYF. CDR3 coding DNA: TGCAGCGTTGATGGGGGAAACATTCAGTACTTC. This chain connects TRBV29-1 to TRBJ2-4; perhaps D is TRBD1 or TRBD2 (5 bases each). Germline V CDR1 and CDR2: SQVTM, ANQGSEA. The CDR3 runs 11 residues. Trimming stripped 3 bases from V and 6 bases from J, with 6 bases between.

The J gene is TRBJ2-7, the V gene TRBV19; 8 bases are shared with TRBD1. V was clipped by 8 bases and J by 4 bases; unmatched bases: 16. Germline CDR1 is LNHDA and CDR2 is SQIVND (reference sequence). The CDR3 extends over 16 amino acids. This CDR3 reads CASGRGLRGQGYEQYF. DNA of the CDR3: TGTGCCAGTGGAAGAGGGTTGAGAGGACAGGGATACGAGCAGTACTTC.

This clone appeared a few times. V and J are TRBV7-9 and TRBJ2-3; D is possibly TRBD1 or TRBD2 (5 bases each). V gave up 1 base and J gave up 2 bases, with 7 bases separating them. CDR3 length: 14 residues. CDR1 and CDR2 (germline): SEHNR, FQNEAQ (reference sequence). As DNA, the CDR3 is TGTGCCAGCAGCTTAGGAGGGGCCACAGATACGCAGTATTTT. Translated: CASSLGGATDTQYF.

The chain uses TRBV29-1 and TRBJ1-1, with D unclear. Germline V gives CDR1 SQVTM, CDR2 ANQGSEA. The CDR3 covers 12 residues. The germline V and J ends were trimmed by 1 base and 3 bases, with 6 bases remaining between them. The CDR3 region is CSVEVPYTEAFF. CDR3 nucleotide sequence: TGCAGCGTTGAAGTGCCCTACACTGAAGCTTTCTTT.

The rearrangement joins TRBV5-1 to TRBJ2-2, with D uncertain. Germline values: CDR1 SGHRS, CDR2 YFSETQ. This CDR3 contains 13 residues. Trimming pared 5 bases from V and 2 bases from J, leaving 7 bases between. The CDR3 sequence is CASRSLNTGELFF. The CDR3, as DNA: TGCGCCAGCAGAAGTCTCAACACCGGGGAGCTGTTTTTT.

This clone was counted only a few times. The genes are TRBV6-6 and TRBJ1-1, with D uncertain. The ends were cut back, 0 bases at V and 1 base at J, with 9 bases in the middle. CDR1 and CDR2 from the germline V gene are MNHNY and SVGAGI (reference sequence). The CDR3 sequence is 15 residues long. CDR3: CASSYSEWRNTEAFF. The CDR3 bases are TGTGCCAGCAGTTACTCGGAGTGGAGGAACACTGAAGCTTTCTTT.

As for this clone: With a much larger clone just one base away, this may be a read error. The chain combines TRBV15 with TRBJ2-3; D remains ambiguous. This CDR3 is built from 14 residues. Germline lookup yields CDR1 LNHNV and CDR2 YYDKDF (reference sequence). This CDR3 reads CAASRDRVPDTQYF. The CDR3 DNA is TGTGCCGCCAGCAGAGATCGGGTTCCAGATACGCAGTATTTT.

This clone was observed a few times. The chain links TRBV7-3 to TRBJ2-3; D uncertain. The CDR3 is made up of 17 amino acids. Germline CDR1 is SGHTA and CDR2 is FQGTGA. Trimming removed 5 bases from V and 0 bases from J, with 18 bases in between. CDR3 sequence: CASSTKVGGSSTDTQYF. In DNA, the CDR3 is TGTGCCAGCAGCACCAAGGTAGGTGGATCTAGCACAGATACGCAGTATTTT.

This clone was found a few times. The CDR3 sequence: CASRPGQRLYGYTF. The CDR3, as DNA: TGTGCCAGCAGGCCGGGACAGCGACTCTATGGCTACACCTTC. V is TRBV27 and J is TRBJ1-2; 7 nucleotides line up with TRBD1. V shed 6 bases, J shed 4 bases, and the junction held 8 bases outside the gene matches. The CDR3 spans 14 residues. CDR1 and CDR2 from the germline V gene are MNHEY and SMNVEV (reference sequence).

In its sample, this clone was seen a few times. The chain carries TRBV19 and TRBJ2-6; no reliable D call. V dropped 7 bases and J dropped 2 bases, with 12 bases sitting between them. The CDR3 consists of 15 residues. Germline lookup yields CDR1 LNHDA and CDR2 SQIVND (reference sequence). The chain's CDR3 is CASTRQKAGANVLTF. In DNA, the CDR3 is TGTGCCAGTACCCGTCAGAAAGCTGGGGCCAACGTCCTGACTTTC.

This chain connects TRBV6-5 to TRBJ1-1; 7 bases fit TRBD1. This CDR3 has 15 residues. V lost 2 bases to trimming and J lost 2 bases; unmatched junction nucleotides: 5. CDR1 is MNHEY, CDR2 SVGAGI, per germline. This chain's CDR3 is CASSYTGTANTEAFF. Here the CDR3 DNA reads TGTGCCAGCAGTTACACCGGGACAGCTAACACTGAAGCTTTCTTT.

With regard to this clone: A much larger clone lies one base from this, so it may be a read error. The CDR3 sequence is CTSSYGGGGGQPQHF. CDR3 bases: TGTACCAGCAGTTACGGAGGGGGCGGGGGTCAGCCCCAGCATTTT. The chain is built from TRBV6-5 and TRBJ1-5, with 7 bases matching TRBD1. CDR3 length: 15 residues. Germline CDR1 reads MNHEY; CDR2 reads SVGAGI.

This clone was seen only a few times. The genes are TRBV6-5 and TRBJ2-7; 10 bases map to TRBD1. Germline CDR1 and CDR2: MNHEY and SVGAGI. The CDR3 covers 15 residues. J was trimmed by 0 bases and V by 6 bases; bases with no gene match: 5. The CDR3 reads CASRRGQGFSYEQYF. CDR3 coding DNA: TGTGCCAGCAGAAGGGGACAGGGGTTCTCCTACGAGCAGTACTTC.

This clone has more than one count but fewer than ten. This sample includes further DNA sequences coding for the same CDR3. The CDR3 DNA follows: TGTGCCAGCAGTGAATTTTTACCAGATACGCAGTATTTT. Protein product: CASSEFLPDTQYF. The rearrangement links TRBV25-1 to TRBJ2-3; D remains ambiguous. Trimming removed 1 base from V and 4 bases from J, with 6 bases in between. Germline V gives CDR1 MGHDK, CDR2 SYGVNS. This CDR3 is built from 13 residues.

In the case of this clone: Other nucleotide sequences in the sample specify the same CDR3. The rearrangement joins TRBV5-6 to TRBJ2-5; 8 positions agree with TRBD2. This CDR3 contains 15 residues. V shed 5 bases and J 4 bases; nucleotides not matched to a gene: 10. Per the germline V gene, CDR1 is SGHDT and CDR2 is YYEEEE. The CDR3 protein is CASRSPGAGGETQYF. The CDR3 region has the DNA TGTGCCAGCAGATCACCCGGGGCGGGGGGAGAGACCCAGTACTTC.

This sequence joins TRBV20-1 and TRBJ1-2; no firm D call. Germline V CDR1 and CDR2: DFQATT, SNEGSKA (reference sequence). The CDR3 extends over 11 amino acids. V was cut by 2 bases and J by 3 bases, with 4 bases left in between. Here the CDR3 reads CSARTDYGYTF. CDR3 DNA: TGCAGTGCTAGAACAGACTATGGCTACACCTTC.

V gene TRBV5-1 combines with J gene TRBJ2-5; D unclear. The CDR3 spans 13 residues. V lost 3 bases and J lost 7, with 13 bases in between. Germline V gene data show CDR1 as SGHRS and CDR2 as YFSETQ. This CDR3 is CASSSAEARTQYF. For the CDR3, the DNA is TGCGCCAGCAGCTCTGCCGAGGCCCGGACCCAGTACTTC.